This T cell receptor beta chain originates from a study of spatial heterogeneity in lung cancer. Study details: Raw sequencing reads included, on average, more than 9.5 appearances of each unique TCR and UMI combination. The study's findings and limits: Tumor TCRs that were ubiquitous and expanded showed up in blood more at resection than follow-up.

The CDR3 loop spans 14 amino acids. The germline CDR1 and CDR2 sequences are SGHTA and FQGNSA. Between the trimmed V and J ends, which lost 2 bases and 5 bases, there was a span of 12 bases. Single TCR cDNA molecules each had their own unique molecular identifier. TCRdb re-called the 5' RACE reads with MiXCR, one entry per CDR3 protein. The sample shows about 92,000 distinct CDR3 sequences, about 12% of them seen only once. This clonotype was found many times. The antigen is undetermined. As to time point: sample taken at primary tumor resection. Frozen PBMC, nontumor lung or tumor provided whole RNA, which was sequenced unsorted. A total of approximately 75 untreated early-stage non-small cell lung cancer patients served as donors.

This receptor was taken from a male donor with early-stage non-small cell lung cancer. The rearrangement uses TRBV7-2 and TRBJ1-1, with D perhaps TRBD1 (5 bases). The source material was PBMCs, sampled at surgery. The CDR3 sequence: CASSLYGGRTEAFF. CDR3 coding DNA: TGTGCCAGCAGCTTATACGGGGGAAGGACTGAAGCTTTCTTT.